Given below is one T cell receptor (beta chain) in context. The source of the sample is a study of blood T cell repertoires in COVID-19. Study as a whole: T cells, B-cell-depleted T cells, or PBMCs supplied cDNA or gDNA.

Only in-frame clones appear in the TCRdb table, and some are missing; sequencing was by immunoSEQ multiplex PCR. The table has 230,000 or so clones, around 88% seen once; the top ten hold approximately 2.3%. Germline trimming cut 4 bases from V and 7 bases from J; bases unmatched to any gene: 10. This CDR3 has 15 amino acids. Germline values: CDR1 LNHDA, CDR2 SQIVND (reference sequence). Enrollees, about 18 to 95 years old, lived in approximately 25 US areas. Cohorts were assigned according to the clinical history that participants reported. The sequencing sample was made of PBMCs or T cells enriched from blood (not recorded which). The V call is TRBV19, the J call TRBJ1-2; TRBD1 agrees at 9 bases. The TCR comes from a middle-aged woman with acute COVID-19. The CDR3 loop is CASSTRDRAFSGYTF. The CDR3 DNA sequence: TGTGCCAGTAGTACCCGGGACAGGGCTTTCTCTGGCTACACCTTC.